A single sample gave rise to the 28 T cell receptor beta chains below, sequenced in a study of early T cells in non-severe SARS-CoV-2 infection. TCRdb ran MiXCR on the 5' RACE reads and lists one entry per CDR3 protein. The data contain roughly 110,000 distinct CDR3 sequences, 11% of them seen just once; the ten biggest clones take up under 9%. The sequenced sample was whole blood. These receptor sequences come from an adult who was a healthcare worker with PCR-confirmed SARS-CoV-2 infection or an uninfected control (not recorded which).

V and J are TRBV20-1 and TRBJ2-1; 10 positions match TRBD2. V trimming: 5 bases; J trimming: 6 bases; junction bases outside the gene matches: 4. This CDR3 has 13 residues. Germline V gene data show CDR1 as DFQATT and CDR2 as SNEGSKA (reference sequence). CDR3 DNA: TGCAGTGCTCTAGCGGGAGCGCTCAATGAGCAGTTCTTC. Amino acid sequence: CSALAGALNEQFF.

The chain has TRBV3-1 and TRBJ1-6, with TRBD1 matching 9 bases. Looked up from germline, CDR1 is LGHDT and CDR2 is YNNKEL (reference sequence). The CDR3 has 14 residues. V was pared by 6 bases and J by 8 bases, with 5 bases of the junction left unmatched. CDR3 sequence: CASRGQGNDSPLHF. The CDR3 bases are TGTGCCAGCAGGGGACAGGGAAACGATTCACCCCTCCACTTT. Together with reference TRBV3-1 and TRBJ1-6, the CDR3 gives the full variable domain: DTAVSQTPKYLVTQMGNDKSIKCEQNLGHDTMYWYKQDSKKFLKIMFSYNNKELIINETVPNRFSPKSPDKAHLNLHINSLELGDSAVYFCASRGQGNDSPLHFGNGTRLTVT.

This clonotype was detected ten times or more. The V gene is TRBV20-1, the J gene TRBJ1-2; D unclear. CDR1 is DFQATT and CDR2 is SNEGSKA in the germline V gene (reference sequence). The CDR3 has 11 residues. V was trimmed by 6 bases and J by 8 bases, leaving 13 bases between them. The CDR3 DNA is TGCAGTGCCAGCCTCGCATTGGGCTACACCTTC. Translated: CSASLALGYTF.

This clonotype was picked up many times. The chain uses TRBV2 and TRBJ1-4, with TRBD1 matching over 8 bases. The trim removed 1 base at V and 7 bases at J, leaving 2 bases unmatched. Germline CDR1 is SNHLY and CDR2 is FYNNEI. This CDR3 is 14 amino acids long. The CDR3 protein is CASSEGTGREKLFF. In DNA form, the CDR3 reads TGTGCCAGCAGTGAAGGGACAGGGCGTGAAAAACTGTTTTTT.

V gene TRBV20-1 combines with J gene TRBJ2-3; D not certain. Trimming shortened V by 1 base and J by 3 bases, and 11 bases separated the two germline ends. The CDR3 has 14 amino acids. Germline CDR1 reads DFQATT; CDR2 reads SNEGSKA (reference sequence). The CDR3 bases are TGCAGTGCTAGAGTCGGCGTCTATACAGATACGCAGTATTTT. It translates to CSARVGVYTDTQYF.

Many counts were recorded for this clonotype. The rearrangement uses TRBV11-2 and TRBJ2-2; TRBD2 matches 7 bases. The CDR3 sequence is 15 residues long. Germline-derived CDR1 and CDR2 are SGHAT and FQNNGV. The ends lost 2 bases at V and 0 bases at J; junction bases unmatched: 0. The CDR3 here is CASSLLAANTGELFF. CDR3 DNA: TGTGCCAGCAGCTTACTAGCGGCGAACACCGGGGAGCTGTTTTTT.

The genes are TRBV18 and TRBJ2-1, with a tentative D call TRBD2 (5 bases). The CDR3 is 14 residues long. Looked up from germline, CDR1 is KGHSH and CDR2 is LQKENI. Trimming took off 5 bases at V and 4 bases at J, with 12 bases between the two ends. The CDR3, as DNA: TGTGCCAGCTCAGCACTGGACTCTTACAATGAGCAGTTCTTC. Its protein product is CASSALDSYNEQFF.

In this sample, this clonotype turned up a few times. The chain recombines TRBV18 with TRBJ2-3; D uncertain. Trimming cost V 5 bases and J 2 bases, with 5 bases left between them. CDR1 KGHSH and CDR2 LQKENI come from the germline V gene. There are 12 residues in the CDR3. CDR3 DNA sequence: TGTGCCAGCTCAACAACCACAGATACGCAGTATTTT. It yields the protein CASSTTTDTQYF.

This clonotype was counted at least ten times. J is TRBJ1-1 and V is TRBV27, with D unclear. There are 13 residues in the CDR3. V was pared by 2 bases and J by 1 base, with 5 bases between. Looked up from germline, CDR1 is MNHEY and CDR2 is SMNVEV (reference sequence). CDR3 DNA sequence: TGTGCCAGCAGTTTAATGGAGAACACTGAAGCTTTCTTT. This encodes CASSLMENTEAFF.

V is TRBV7-9 and J is TRBJ1-1, with no clear D. The CDR3 runs to 13 residues. V shed 2 bases and J shed 0 bases, with 4 bases lying between them. CDR1 and CDR2 from the germline V gene are SEHNR and FQNEAQ (reference sequence). CDR3 loop: CASSLQVNTEAFF. CDR3 DNA: TGTGCCAGCAGCTTACAGGTGAACACTGAAGCTTTCTTT.

In this sample, this clonotype turned up many times. The chain uses TRBV20-1 and TRBJ2-1; a weak D match, TRBD2 (6 bases). From germline, CDR1 is DFQATT and CDR2 SNEGSKA (reference sequence). CDR3 length equals 14 residues. V was trimmed by 3 bases and J by 5 bases, leaving 14 bases between them. The DNA for the CDR3 is TGCAGTGCTAGTGACGGGAGCGAACACAATGAGCAGTTCTTC. Its protein product is CSASDGSEHNEQFF.

At least ten counts were recorded for this clonotype. The V call is TRBV7-8, the J call TRBJ2-5, with no clear D. This CDR3 comprises 14 residues. Germline assignment: CDR1 SGHVS and CDR2 FQNEAQ. Trimming took off 5 bases at V and 2 bases at J, with 12 bases between the two ends. CDR3 loop: CASSPRLNQETQYF. Written as DNA, the CDR3 is TGTGCCAGCAGCCCACGACTGAATCAAGAGACCCAGTACTTC.

The chain employs TRBV5-1 and TRBJ2-3; the D gene is possibly TRBD2 (6 bases). Germline V gene lookup returns CDR1 SGHRS and CDR2 YFSETQ. The CDR3 is made up of 15 amino acids. V shed 1 base and J shed 4 bases, with 13 bases lying between them. The CDR3 here is CASSLRGRESDTQYF. The CDR3 DNA is TGCGCCAGCAGCTTGCGGGGACGGGAGTCAGATACGCAGTATTTT.

This clonotype has only a few counts. The chain has TRBV20-1 and TRBJ2-5; D might be TRBD2 (6 bases). The germline V gene encodes CDR1 DFQATT and CDR2 SNEGSKA (reference sequence). Trimming took off 5 bases at V and 3 bases at J, with 19 bases between the two ends. The CDR3 is 15 amino acids. The CDR3: CSALYGGTGKETQYF. CDR3 coding DNA: TGCAGTGCTCTCTACGGCGGGACGGGCAAAGAGACCCAGTACTTC.

This clonotype has only a few counts. The genes are TRBV6-6 and TRBJ1-6, with 7 bases that match TRBD1. The V segment lost 6 bases and the J segment 9 bases; nucleotides outside the gene matches: 11. Germline V gives CDR1 MNHNY, CDR2 SVGAGI (reference sequence). The CDR3 extends over 15 amino acids. CDR3 nucleotides: TGTGCCAGCAGAGACCGACAGGGTGTCTTTTCACCCCTCCACTTT. This codes for CASRDRQGVFSPLHF.

The chain couples TRBV18 to TRBJ2-3, with D perhaps TRBD2 (5 bases). The V gene's germline CDR1 is KGHSH and CDR2 LQKENI. V lost 4 bases to trimming and J lost 6 bases, with 11 bases between them. The CDR3 covers 13 residues. CDR3 in amino acids: CASSRELQDTQYF. CDR3 DNA sequence: TGTGCCAGCTCACGGGAGCTACAGGATACGCAGTATTTT.

The V and J genes are TRBV7-2 and TRBJ2-2; the D is unclear. Germline CDR1 reads SGHTA; CDR2 reads FQGNSA. This CDR3 spans 14 amino acids. The V end lost 2 bases, the J end lost 1 base, and 5 bases lay between the germline ends. The DNA for the CDR3 is TGTGCCAGCAGCTTAAGTGGGAACACCGGGGAGCTGTTTTTT. It encodes CASSLSGNTGELFF.

This clonotype was observed many times. The V call is TRBV11-2, the J call TRBJ2-7, with D uncertain. CDR3 size: 13 residues. The germline V and J ends were trimmed by 2 bases and 7 bases, with 12 bases remaining between them. CDR1 and CDR2 (germline): SGHAT, FQNNGV. The CDR3 loop is CASSLSIRREQYF. CDR3 bases: TGTGCCAGCAGCTTATCGATCCGTCGGGAGCAGTACTTC.

This clonotype has at least ten counts. CDR3 amino acids: CASSLGPADEQYF. The CDR3 nucleotides are TGTGCCAGCAGCTTAGGGCCGGCGGACGAGCAGTACTTC. The V gene is TRBV5-5, the J gene TRBJ2-7; D gene ambiguous. The CDR3 loop spans 13 amino acids. V was trimmed by 2 bases and J by 5 bases, leaving 11 bases between them. The germline gives CDR1 SGHKS, CDR2 YYEKEE (reference sequence).

This clonotype has a count of ten or more. CDR3 loop: CASRNLRGLGTYEQYF. The CDR3 nucleotides read TGTGCCAGCAGGAACTTGAGGGGTTTAGGAACCTACGAGCAGTACTTC. The chain joins TRBV28 to TRBJ2-7; D may be TRBD1 or TRBD2 (5 bases each). The CDR3 runs to 16 residues. CDR1 is MDHEN, CDR2 SYDVKM, per germline. The V and J ends lost 6 bases and 2 bases respectively, with 20 bases between them.

This chain connects TRBV11-1 to TRBJ2-5; 7 bases align to TRBD1. V trimming: 5 bases; J trimming: 4 bases; junction bases outside the gene matches: 4. Germline CDR1 SGHAT, CDR2 FQDESV (reference sequence). The CDR3 is made up of 13 amino acids. The CDR3 protein is CASSKDRRETQYF. Here the CDR3 DNA reads TGTGCCAGCAGCAAGGACAGGCGAGAGACCCAGTACTTC.

This clonotype appeared a few times. The chain uses TRBV5-6 and TRBJ1-5; D is perhaps TRBD1 (5 bases). The CDR3 extends over 13 amino acids. V was cut by 1 base and J by 7 bases, with 9 bases left in between. Germline V gene lookup returns CDR1 SGHDT and CDR2 YYEEEE. DNA for the CDR3: TGTGCCAGCAGCTTGCAGGGAAGGCAGCCCCAGCATTTT. Its protein product is CASSLQGRQPQHF.

The chain employs TRBV4-2 and TRBJ2-1; TRBD2 aligns across 11 bases. V shed 1 base and J 6 bases; nucleotides not matched to a gene: 5. This CDR3 has 16 amino acids. CDR1 and CDR2 (germline): LGHNA, YNFKEQ. The CDR3 region has the DNA TGTGCCAGCAGCCAAGGGGGACTAGCGGTCGGCAATGAGCAGTTCTTC. Amino acids: CASSQGGLAVGNEQFF.

This chain connects TRBV5-1 to TRBJ2-1; 7 bases fit TRBD1. Germline V gene data show CDR1 as SGHRS and CDR2 as YFSETQ. This CDR3 is built from 16 residues. V gave up 0 bases and J gave up 3 bases; unmatched junction bases: 6. The CDR3: CASSLDRGAIYNEQFF. The CDR3 region has the DNA TGCGCCAGCAGCTTGGACAGGGGAGCGATCTACAATGAGCAGTTCTTC.

This clonotype was counted at least ten times. V usage is TRBV10-1 and J usage is TRBJ2-1; D gene unclear. The CDR3 is 11 amino acids. V was cut by 7 bases and J by 8 bases, with 9 bases left in between. CDR1 is WNHNN, CDR2 SYGVQD, per germline (reference sequence). The CDR3 DNA reads as TGCGCCAGCATGTGGGTTCATGAGCAGTTCTTC. Protein sequence: CASMWVHEQFF.

This clonotype was counted ten times or more. This chain connects TRBV2 to TRBJ1-1; the D gene is possibly TRBD1 (6 bases). The length of the CDR3 is 12 residues. The V and J ends lost 6 bases and 10 bases respectively, with 15 bases between them. The V gene's germline CDR1 is SNHLY and CDR2 FYNNEI. The CDR3 sequence: CASRNRDLGAFF. In DNA, the CDR3 is TGTGCCAGCAGGAACAGGGACCTGGGAGCTTTCTTT. The full variable domain, in which reference TRBV2 and TRBJ1-1 provide the parts outside the CDR3, is EPEVTQTPSHQVTQMGQEVILRCVPISNHLYFYWYRQILGQKVEFLVSFYNNEISEKSEIFDDQFSVERPDGSNFTLKIRSTKLEDSAMYFCASRNRDLGAFFGQGTRLTVV.

This clonotype was detected only a few times. The V gene is TRBV19, the J gene TRBJ2-7, with 7 bases identical to TRBD1. CDR1 is LNHDA and CDR2 is SQIVND in the germline V gene (reference sequence). The length of the CDR3 is 15 residues. The junction had 10 bases not matched to a gene; V was cut back by 5 bases and J by 3 bases. The chain's CDR3 is CASSPTGTVNYEQYF. CDR3 nucleotide sequence: TGTGCCAGTAGTCCGACCGGGACAGTCAACTACGAGCAGTACTTC.

V gene TRBV10-3 combines with J gene TRBJ2-1, with 11 bases that match TRBD2. With 3 bases clipped from V and 8 bases from J, the junction kept 6 bases outside the gene matches. The germline V gene has CDR1 ENHRY and CDR2 SYGVKD. The CDR3 runs 15 residues. CDR3 loop: CAISDTSGSNYEQFF. In DNA, the CDR3 is TGTGCCATCAGTGACACTAGCGGGAGTAATTATGAGCAGTTCTTC.